This T cell receptor (beta chain) was recovered during a study of shared T cell receptors in the human thymus. The CDR3 has 17 amino acids. Germline loops: CDR1 MGHRA, CDR2 YSYEKL. The ends lost 0 bases at V and 7 bases at J; junction bases unmatched: 13. TCRdb keeps only in-frame clones here, not all; method: immunoSEQ multiplex PCR. This table has hundreds of thousands of clones, approximately 90% appearing once. These sequences were also reported in another study, on human thymus T cells. From that second work: Corrective surgery for congenital heart defects was being performed on the healthy Finnish infants who were the donors.

Sequenced input: thymocytes. This receptor was taken from a boy in the first two years of life with a congenital heart defect. V is TRBV4-1 and J is TRBJ2-7, with TRBD2 matching over 9 bases. CDR3 amino acids: CASSQDSVVAGAGEQYF. The CDR3 DNA sequence: TGCGCCAGCAGCCAAGATAGCGTGGTAGCGGGGGCGGGAGAGCAGTACTTC.